This TCR beta chain was profiled in a study of beta chain features in type 1 diabetes. This clone turned up a few times. Its antigen remains unidentified. Study-level results: HLA effects on TCRB rearrangement stayed unresolved here. People with Type 1 diabetes carried modestly yet significantly shorter TCRB CDR3s in all four CD4+ subsets.

This CDR3 is built from 15 residues. Germline V CDR1 and CDR2: SGHTA, FQGTGA. Trimming removed 2 bases from V and 7 bases from J, with 15 bases in between. All of the isolated RNA was reverse transcribed, so expressed TCRB transcripts were sequenced. Produced via immunoSEQ multiplex PCR; TCRdb's table is partial and in-frame only. This table has roughly 150,000 clones, 7.8% appearing once. The J gene is TRBJ2-1, the V gene TRBV7-3; D might be TRBD2 (5 bases). This clonotype was sampled from a woman aged 35 to 49 with type 1 diabetes. Sequencing used central memory CD4+ T cells from blood. The CDR3 DNA reads as TGTGCCAGCAGCTTACTGCCAATAGCGCAGAATGAGCAGTTCTTC. Its translation is CASSLLPIAQNEQFF. Looking up the rest from reference TRBV7-3 and TRBJ2-1 gives the full variable domain: GAGVSQTPSNKVTEKGKYVELRCDPISGHTALYWYRQSLGQGPEFLIYFQGTGAADDSGLPNDRFFAVRPEGSVSTLKIQRTERGDSAVYLCASSLLPIAQNEQFFGPGTRLTVL.